The clone carrying this T cell receptor (beta chain) was detected many times. TCRdb independently ran MiXCR on the 5' RACE reads; one entry per CDR3 protein. This sample has some 350,000 distinct CDR3 sequences, with 6% to 8% found just once. This record belongs to a study of T cells after yellow fever vaccination. V was clipped by 4 bases and J by 3 bases, with 18 bases between them. This CDR3 has 16 amino acids. CDR1 is SGHDN and CDR2 is FVKESK in the germline V gene. The origin of this receptor is a man in his thirties or forties who received the YFV17D yellow fever vaccine. The sample was PBMCs, taken 5 days after the yellow fever booster vaccination. This chain connects TRBV14 to TRBJ1-1; possibly TRBD1 for D (5 bases). The CDR3 DNA follows: TGTGCCAGCAGCCGCCTCGTAGGGACGAGGGACACTGAAGCTTTCTTT. Translation: CASSRLVGTRDTEAFF.